Sequencing of this T cell receptor (beta chain) was carried out in a study of T cell responses to AZD1222 COVID-19 vaccine. Study-wide findings and caveats: Only a handful of people who got AZD1222 tested seropositive at baseline. Repertoires in all cases were sampled only once the peak T cell response had passed. Spike-specific TCR breadth and depth both grew after two AZD1222 doses. White British ancestry dominated among donors, who included more females, and clonal diversity was possibly underestimated.

Generated by immunoSEQ multiplex PCR, the TCRdb table keeps only in-frame clones and is missing some. The sample has over 120,000 clones; about 93% are singletons. In the case of this clone: Its cognate antigen is unknown.

Trimming at V came to 1 base and at J to 2 bases, leaving 10 bases not matched to a gene. In germline, CDR1 is MDHEN, CDR2 SYDVKM. The CDR3 consists of 18 residues. The chain is built from TRBV28 and TRBJ2-2, with TRBD2 matching over 7 bases. The sample in question was peripheral blood, obtained on day 0 of AZD1222 vaccination. The receptor was derived from an adult in good health. Written as DNA, the CDR3 is TGTGCCAGCAGTTTATCCCCCCCTGGCGGGAGTAACACCGGGGAGCTGTTTTTT. It is translated as CASSLSPPGGSNTGELFF.